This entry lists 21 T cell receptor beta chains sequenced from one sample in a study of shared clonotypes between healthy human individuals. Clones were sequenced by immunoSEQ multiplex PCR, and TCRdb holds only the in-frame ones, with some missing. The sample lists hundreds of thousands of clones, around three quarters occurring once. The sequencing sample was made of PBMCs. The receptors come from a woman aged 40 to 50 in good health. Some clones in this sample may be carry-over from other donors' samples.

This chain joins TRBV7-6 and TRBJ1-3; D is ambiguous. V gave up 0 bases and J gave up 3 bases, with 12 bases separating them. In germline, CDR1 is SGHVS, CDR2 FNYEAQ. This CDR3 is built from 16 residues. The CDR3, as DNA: TGTGCCAGCAGCTTAGCCGACCTGGGCAGTGGAAACACCATATATTTT. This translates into CASSLADLGSGNTIYF.

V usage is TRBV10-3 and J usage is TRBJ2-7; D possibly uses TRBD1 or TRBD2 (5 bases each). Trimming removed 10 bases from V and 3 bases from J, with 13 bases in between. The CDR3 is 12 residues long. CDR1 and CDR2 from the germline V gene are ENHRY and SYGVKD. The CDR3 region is CASAGADYEQYF. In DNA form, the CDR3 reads TGTGCCAGCGCCGGGGCAGACTACGAGCAGTACTTC.

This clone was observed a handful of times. CDR3 region: CASSLSPGHKGGYTF. CDR3 sequence (DNA): TGTGCCAGCTCACTTTCCCCGGGACACAAGGGAGGCTACACCTTC. The chain is built from TRBV18 and TRBJ1-2; D might be TRBD1 (6 bases). This CDR3 spans 15 amino acids. Per germline, CDR1 KGHSH and CDR2 LQKENI. Trimming stripped 4 bases from V and 8 bases from J, with 20 bases between.

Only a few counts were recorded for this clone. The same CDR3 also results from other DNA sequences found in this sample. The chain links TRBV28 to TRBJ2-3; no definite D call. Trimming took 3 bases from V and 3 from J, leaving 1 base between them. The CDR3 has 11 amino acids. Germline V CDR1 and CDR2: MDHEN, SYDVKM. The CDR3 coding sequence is TGTGCCAGCAGTTTGACAGATACGCAGTATTTT. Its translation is CASSLTDTQYF.

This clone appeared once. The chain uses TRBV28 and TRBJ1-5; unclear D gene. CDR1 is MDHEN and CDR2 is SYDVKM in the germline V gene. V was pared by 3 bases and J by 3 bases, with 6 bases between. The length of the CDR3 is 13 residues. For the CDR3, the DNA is TGTGCCAGCAGTTTGACCTACAATCAGCCCCAGCATTTT. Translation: CASSLTYNQPQHF.

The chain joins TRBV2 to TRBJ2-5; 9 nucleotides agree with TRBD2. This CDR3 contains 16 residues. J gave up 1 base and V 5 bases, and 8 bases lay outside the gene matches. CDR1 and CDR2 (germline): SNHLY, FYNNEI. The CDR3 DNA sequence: TGTGCCAGCAGTCGGGCTCTAGCGGGGACCCAAGAGACCCAGTACTTC. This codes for CASSRALAGTQETQYF.

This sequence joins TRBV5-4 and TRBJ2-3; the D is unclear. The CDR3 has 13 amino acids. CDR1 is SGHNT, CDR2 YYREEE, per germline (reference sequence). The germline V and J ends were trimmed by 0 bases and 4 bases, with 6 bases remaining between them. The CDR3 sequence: CASSLEPSDTQYF. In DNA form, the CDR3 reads TGTGCCAGCAGCTTGGAACCATCAGATACGCAGTATTTT.

The CDR3 here is CASSFVRVGLAGPYEQYF. As DNA, the CDR3 is TGTGCCAGCAGCTTCGTACGGGTGGGACTAGCGGGACCTTACGAGCAGTACTTC. This chain joins TRBV11-2 and TRBJ2-7; 13 bases line up with TRBD2. From germline, CDR1 is SGHAT and CDR2 FQNNGV. The CDR3 is 18 residues long. J was trimmed by 4 bases and V by 3 bases; bases with no gene match: 12.

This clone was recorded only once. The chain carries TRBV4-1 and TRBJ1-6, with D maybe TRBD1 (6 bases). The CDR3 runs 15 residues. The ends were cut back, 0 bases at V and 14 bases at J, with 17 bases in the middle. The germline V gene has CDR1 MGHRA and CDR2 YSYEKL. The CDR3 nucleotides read TGCGCCAGCAGCCAAGACCCCAACAGGGAGGTCTCCCTCCACTTT. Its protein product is CASSQDPNREVSLHF.

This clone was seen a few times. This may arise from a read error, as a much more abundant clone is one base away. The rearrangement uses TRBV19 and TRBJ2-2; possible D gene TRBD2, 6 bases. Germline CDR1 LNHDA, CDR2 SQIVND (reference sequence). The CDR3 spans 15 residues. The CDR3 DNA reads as TGTGCCAGTAGTATCCCGGGAGCGAACACCGGGGAGCTGCTTTTT. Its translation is CASSIPGANTGELLF.

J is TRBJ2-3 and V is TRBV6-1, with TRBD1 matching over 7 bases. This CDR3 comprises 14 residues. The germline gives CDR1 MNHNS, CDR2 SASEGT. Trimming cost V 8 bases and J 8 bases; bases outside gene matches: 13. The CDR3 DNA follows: TGTGCCAGCGCCCTCGGGACAGTCCGTGGTACGCAGTATTTT. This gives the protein CASALGTVRGTQYF.

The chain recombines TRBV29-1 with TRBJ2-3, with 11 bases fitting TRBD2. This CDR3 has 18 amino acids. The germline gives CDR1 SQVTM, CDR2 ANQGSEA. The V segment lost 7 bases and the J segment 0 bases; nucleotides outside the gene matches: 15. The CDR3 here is CSAARLAGGLTSTDTQYF. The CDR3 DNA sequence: TGCAGCGCGGCTCGGCTAGCGGGAGGCCTTACTAGCACAGATACGCAGTATTTT.

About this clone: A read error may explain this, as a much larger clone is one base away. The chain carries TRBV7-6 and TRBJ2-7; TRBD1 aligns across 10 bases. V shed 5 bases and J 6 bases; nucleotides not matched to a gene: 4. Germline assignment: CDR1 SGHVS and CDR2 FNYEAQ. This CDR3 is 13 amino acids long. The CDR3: CASSRGTGAEQYF. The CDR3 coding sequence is TGTGCCAGCAGCCGAGGGACAGGGGCCGAGCAGTACTTC. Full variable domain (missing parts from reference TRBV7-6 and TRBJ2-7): GAGVSQSPRYKVTKRGQDVALRCDPISGHVSLYWYRQALGQGPEFLTYFNYEAQQDKSGLPNDRFSAERPEGSISTLTIQRTEQRDSAMYRCASSRGTGAEQYFGPGTRLTVT.

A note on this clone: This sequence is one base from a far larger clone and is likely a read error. The CDR3 DNA reads TGTGCCAGCACTGGACTACCATTCGCCTACGAGCAGTACTTC. Translated: CASTGLPFAYEQYF. The rearrangement links TRBV2 to TRBJ2-7; the D gene is possibly TRBD2 (6 bases). Germline CDR1 reads SNHLY; CDR2 reads FYNNEI. The CDR3 is 14 residues long. Trimming removed 7 bases from V and 2 bases from J, with 15 bases in between.

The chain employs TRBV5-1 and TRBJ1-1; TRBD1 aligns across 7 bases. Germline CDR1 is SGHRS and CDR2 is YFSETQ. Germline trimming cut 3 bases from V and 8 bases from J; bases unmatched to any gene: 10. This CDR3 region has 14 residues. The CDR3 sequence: CASSWGGQSEEAFF. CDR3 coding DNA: TGCGCCAGCAGCTGGGGGGGACAGTCCGAAGAAGCTTTCTTT.

CDR3 sequence: CASRWGRAGTQYF. The DNA for the CDR3 is TGTGCCAGCAGGTGGGGGAGGGCGGGTACGCAGTATTTT. The J gene is TRBJ2-3, the V gene TRBV7-8; the match to TRBD2 covers 7 bases. The CDR3 contains 13 residues. Trimming cost V 6 bases and J 8 bases; bases outside gene matches: 8. CDR1 SGHVS and CDR2 FQNEAQ come from the germline V gene.

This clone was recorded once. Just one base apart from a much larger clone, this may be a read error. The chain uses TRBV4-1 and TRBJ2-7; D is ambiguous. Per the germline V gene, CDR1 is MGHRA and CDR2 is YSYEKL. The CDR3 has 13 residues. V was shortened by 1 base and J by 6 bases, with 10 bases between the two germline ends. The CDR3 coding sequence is TGCGCCAGCAGCCAAGTGTCGGGTGGCGAGCAGTACTTC. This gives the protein CASSQVSGGEQYF.

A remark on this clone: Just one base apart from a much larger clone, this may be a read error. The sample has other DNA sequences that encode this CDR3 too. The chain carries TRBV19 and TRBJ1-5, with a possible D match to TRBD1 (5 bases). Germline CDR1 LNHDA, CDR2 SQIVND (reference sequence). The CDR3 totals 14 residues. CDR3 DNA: TGTGCCAGTAGTATGACAGCCTTGTATCAGCCCCAGCATTTC. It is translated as CASSMTALYQPQHF.

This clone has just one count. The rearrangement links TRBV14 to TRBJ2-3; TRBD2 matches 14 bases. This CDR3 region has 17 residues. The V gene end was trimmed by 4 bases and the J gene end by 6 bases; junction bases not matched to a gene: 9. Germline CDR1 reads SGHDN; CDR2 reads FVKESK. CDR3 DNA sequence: TGTGCCAGCAGCCTCCGACTAGCGGGAGGGCCGAGGGATACGCAGTATTTT. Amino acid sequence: CASSLRLAGGPRDTQYF.

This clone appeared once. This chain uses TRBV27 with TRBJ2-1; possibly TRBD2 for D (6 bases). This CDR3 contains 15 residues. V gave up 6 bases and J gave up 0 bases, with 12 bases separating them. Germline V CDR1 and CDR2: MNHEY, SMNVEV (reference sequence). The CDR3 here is CASRDGTGSYNEQFF. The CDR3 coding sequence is TGTGCCAGCAGGGACGGGACTGGCTCCTACAATGAGCAGTTCTTC.

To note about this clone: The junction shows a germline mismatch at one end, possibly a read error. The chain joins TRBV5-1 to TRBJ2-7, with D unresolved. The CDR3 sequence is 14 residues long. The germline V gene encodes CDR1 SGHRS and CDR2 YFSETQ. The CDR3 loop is CARSLKFDTYEQYF. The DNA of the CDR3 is TGCGCCAGAAGCTTGAAGTTTGACACCTACGAGCAGTACTTC.